Detailed here is one T cell receptor beta chain. The data belong to a study of Ad26.COV2.S vaccination and SARS-CoV-2 variants. As to treatment: approximately 18 received Ad26.COV2.S at low or high dose, single or two shots; about 5 received placebo; per-sample allocation not given. Samples were taken on day 63 after the first vaccine or placebo injection. Generated by immunoSEQ multiplex PCR, the TCRdb table keeps only in-frame clones and is missing some. The sample lists fewer than 500,000 clones; 90% were seen once. Material: peripheral blood, obtained in a trial of Ad26.COV2.S vaccine versus placebo. The TCR sequence derives from a person between 18 and 65 years old who received the Ad26.COV2.S COVID-19 vaccine or a placebo.

The CDR3 loop reads CASSEFGRSNEKLFF. The CDR3 region has the DNA TGTGCCAGCAGTGAATTCGGGCGGAGTAATGAAAAACTGTTTTTT. V is TRBV6-1 and J is TRBJ1-4; D gene unclear. Germline lookup yields CDR1 MNHNS and CDR2 SASEGT. The CDR3 runs 15 residues. The ends were cut back, 2 bases at V and 4 bases at J, with 11 bases in the middle.